These T cell receptor beta chains were read from a single sample in a study of Ad26.COV2.S vaccination and SARS-CoV-2 variants. Assay: immunoSEQ multiplex PCR; the TCRdb copy retains only in-frame clones and omits some. The table shows about 420,000 clones, with 70% to 90% occurring only once. The sequencing used peripheral blood, collected in a trial of Ad26.COV2.S vaccine versus placebo. The receptors stem from a person aged 18-65 years who received the Ad26.COV2.S COVID-19 vaccine or a placebo. Each CDR3 is given with its conserved first and last residue. Each record gives: V gene, clone size, J gene, D gene, CDR3 protein, CDR3 DNA. The D gene is left open where the match is weak. A row's size may be missing; if present it is once, few, many or a size class.

>TRBV19|-|TRBJ1-3|-
CASRTRQISSGNTIYF
TGTGCCAGTAGGACAAGACAGATCAGCTCTGGAAACACCATATATTTT
>TRBV4-1|-|TRBJ1-5|TRBD1
CASDRTGASNQPQHF
TGCGCCAGCGACAGGACAGGAGCTAGCAATCAGCCCCAGCATTTT
>TRBV28|few|TRBJ1-2|-
CASSFPGENYGYTF
TGTGCCAGCAGTTTCCCAGGGGAGAACTATGGCTACACCTTC
>TRBV15|-|TRBJ2-7|-
CATSRDFLDIGFKLYEQYF
TGTGCCACCAGCAGAGATTTTTTGGATATAGGGTTTAAACTCTACGAGCAGTACTTC
>TRBV5-1|-|TRBJ2-3|-
CASSFTTDTQYF
TGCGCCAGCAGCTTCACCACAGATACGCAGTATTTT
>TRBV4-3|-|TRBJ1-4|-
CASSQEFLATNEKLFF
TGCGCCAGCAGCCAAGAATTTCTAGCAACTAATGAAAAACTGTTTTTT
>TRBV5-1|-|TRBJ2-1|TRBD1
CASSPGTGQGYNEQFF
TGCGCCAGCAGCCCGGGGACAGGACAGGGGTACAATGAGCAGTTCTTC
>TRBV9|few|TRBJ2-6|TRBD1
CASSARTGPSGANVLTF
TGTGCCAGCAGCGCCCGGACAGGACCCTCCGGGGCCAACGTCCTGACTTTC
>TRBV7-2|-|TRBJ1-6|-
CASSLYRINSPLHF
TGTGCCAGCAGCTTGTACAGAATTAATTCACCCCTCCACTTT
>TRBV28|-|TRBJ1-1|TRBD1
CASSETGFNTEAFF
TGTGCCAGCAGTGAGACAGGGTTCAACACTGAAGCTTTCTTT
>TRBV27|-|TRBJ2-3|-
CASRPTGTMTDTQYF
TGTGCCAGCAGACCGACCGGGACGATGACAGATACGCAGTATTTT
>TRBV27|-|TRBJ1-6|-
CASRSTRRGLQLYSYNSPLHF
TGTGCCAGCAGGTCCACCCGTCGGGGACTACAACTTTACTCCTATAATTCACCCCTCCACTTT
>TRBV7-3|few|TRBJ2-3|-
CASSEIASTDTQYF
TGTGCCAGCAGCGAAATAGCGAGCACAGATACGCAGTATTTT
>TRBV5-1|-|TRBJ2-7|TRBD1
CASSLYRQGTYEQYF
TGCGCCAGCAGCTTGTATAGACAGGGGACGTACGAGCAGTACTTC
>TRBV28|-|TRBJ2-3|TRBD1
CASSSSGQDSTDTQYF
TGTGCCAGCAGTTCGTCGGGACAGGATAGCACAGATACGCAGTATTTT
>TRBV19|-|TRBJ2-5|-
CASSMPGSVTQYF
TGTGCCAGTAGTATGCCGGGCTCCGTGACCCAGTACTTC
>TRBV21-1|-|TRBJ2-1|-
CASSPTLTSKFASYNEQFF
TGTGCCAGCAGCCCGACATTAACTAGCAAATTCGCCTCCTACAATGAGCAGTTCTTC
>TRBV4-3|-|TRBJ1-4|TRBD1
CASSRSGTENEKLFF
TGCGCCAGCAGCCGATCCGGGACAGAGAATGAAAAACTGTTTTTT
>TRBV7-3|-|TRBJ2-2|TRBD1
CASSLQGASTGELFF
TGTGCCAGCAGCCTACAGGGGGCGAGCACCGGGGAGCTGTTTTTT